This TCR beta chain came from a study of shared clonotypes between healthy human individuals. Several immunoSEQ plates received, in even portions, the genomic DNA of each subset. In the original processing: ImmunoSEQ yielded junction-only sequences lacking quality scores, so filtering differed. TCRdb's table, derived via immunoSEQ multiplex PCR, lists solely in-frame clones and lacks some. The DNA gave D and trimming, while V, J and clone size come from that table. The sample carries roughly 500,000 clones, 60% to 80% recorded once. The CDR3 is 17 residues long. Germline CDR1 and CDR2: LNHNV and YYDKDF (reference sequence). V lost 0 bases and J 7 bases, leaving 21 bases between the germline ends.

Sequenced sample: PBMCs. The rearrangement uses TRBV15 and TRBJ2-5; TRBD1 might be the D (6 bases). The clonotype comes from a woman aged 40 to 50 in good health. Some clones in this sample may be carry-over from other donors' samples. Here the CDR3 DNA reads TGTGCCACCAGCAGAGAATCTAGGACAGCGACTGTTTGGACCCAGTACTTC. Translation: CATSRESRTATVWTQYF.